This T cell receptor (beta chain) is from a study of blood T cells in healthy people across ages. This CDR3 is 15 amino acids long. V was shortened by 5 bases and J by 2 bases, with 15 bases between the two germline ends. The germline V gene encodes CDR1 LGHNA and CDR2 YNFKEQ. Primed by a sample-barcoded 5' primer and a J-beta primer mix, a second PCR proceeded for roughly 6 to 12 cycles. TCRdb re-derived calls from the 5' RACE reads in MiXCR, one entry per CDR3 protein. Among 600,000 or so distinct CDR3 sequences listed, roughly 20% were seen once. The TCR originated in a man in his 70s in good health. Sequencing input: blood. V and J are TRBV4-2 and TRBJ2-5; the D gene is possibly TRBD1 (5 bases). The CDR3 loop reads CASSYPGQLQETQYF. The DNA of the CDR3 is TGTGCCAGCAGCTACCCAGGGCAGCTACAAGAGACCCAGTACTTC.